This T cell receptor (beta chain) was recovered during a study of T-cell reconstitution after alpha-beta-depleted transplantation in children. This CDR3 has 13 residues. Germline V gene sequence: CDR1 DFQATT, CDR2 SNEGSKA (reference sequence). V was pared by 3 bases and J by 7 bases, with 10 bases between. Molecular barcoding with unique molecular identifiers was used for the TCRbeta library. MiXCR, run by TCRdb on the PCR reads, gives a single entry per CDR3 protein. The repertoire includes about 640,000 distinct CDR3 sequences, about 15% of them detected once, and 0.9% to 1.2% sits in the top ten. This clonotype showed up many times.

The TCR originated in a human donor who donated a stem cell graft to a child with acute myeloid leukemia. The chain recombines TRBV20-1 with TRBJ1-6; D not certain. The source was PBMCs from the stem cell graft donor, collected from the stem cell graft. The DNA for the CDR3 is TGCAGTGCTAGCCAGGATATCAATTCACCCCTCCACTTT. This encodes CSASQDINSPLHF.